A selection of T cell receptor beta chains follows, all from one sample in a study of long-term antiretroviral therapy in people with HIV. Profiling relied on immunoSEQ multiplex PCR, and the TCRdb table lists in-frame clones only, not all of them. The sample includes some 24,000 clones, about 79% of them seen just once. The sample in question was unsorted PBMCs, obtained 0.7 years before starting antiretroviral therapy. The receptors here all came from a man aged 25-40 years with HIV. CDR3s include the opening cysteine and the closing phenylalanine or tryptophan. Each record gives: clone size, J gene, D gene, V gene, CDR3 protein, CDR3 DNA. D genes are given only for firm matches. The size field is filled for only some rows; it gives once, few, many or a size class.

- TRBJ2-1 - TRBV29-1 CSVVTYNEQFF TGCAGCGTTGTGACCTACAATGAGCAGTTCTTC
- TRBJ2-7 TRBD2 TRBV5-1 CASSTNPGTSGSAYEQYF TGCGCCAGCAGCACAAACCCCGGGACTAGCGGGAGCGCCTACGAGCAGTACTTC
- TRBJ2-7 TRBD2 TRBV7-2 CASSLTSGIDEQYF TGTGCCAGCAGCCTCACTAGCGGGATAGACGAGCAGTACTTC
- TRBJ1-4 TRBD1 TRBV5-4 CATQGRGRNEKLFF TGTGCCACCCAAGGGAGGGGGCGTAATGAAAAACTGTTTTTT
- TRBJ2-7 TRBD1 TRBV7-2 CASSRSSGQSPYEQYF TGTGCCAGCAGCCGCTCGTCGGGACAGTCACCCTACGAGCAGTACTTC
- TRBJ1-1 - TRBV5-1 CASSLAGNRYTEAFF TGCGCCAGCAGCTTGGCTGGGAATCGGTACACTGAAGCTTTCTTT
- TRBJ2-7 - TRBV19 CASSWGYEQYF TGTGCCAGTAGCTGGGGCTACGAGCAGTACTTC
- TRBJ2-5 TRBD1 TRBV19 CATSGQGDLVETQYF TGTGCCACTTCCGGACAGGGGGATTTGGTAGAGACCCAGTACTTC
few TRBJ2-1 TRBD2 TRBV28 CASSPLAGDLTAYNEQFF TGTGCCAGCAGTCCACTAGCGGGAGACCTCACCGCCTACAATGAGCAGTTCTTC
- TRBJ2-1 - TRBV11-1 CASSPGRGEVYNEQFF TGTGCCAGCAGCCCAGGGAGGGGGGAAGTCTACAATGAGCAGTTCTTC
- TRBJ2-3 TRBD2 TRBV9 CASSVLTSGTDTQYF TGTGCCAGCAGCGTTTTGACTAGCGGCACAGATACGCAGTATTTT
- TRBJ2-7 - TRBV5-1 CASTSDTYEQYF TGCGCCAGCACCTCAGATACCTACGAGCAGTACTTC
- TRBJ2-3 TRBD1 TRBV27 CASSSPDRAFTDTQYF TGTGCCAGCAGCTCCCCGGACAGGGCTTTCACAGATACGCAGTATTTT
- TRBJ1-5 - TRBV10-3 CAISRNPSNQPQHF TGTGCCATCAGTAGGAACCCAAGCAATCAGCCCCAGCATTTT
- TRBJ2-7 - TRBV4-3 CASSQDIMRVTYEQYF TGCGCCAGCAGCCAAGATATAATGCGGGTAACCTACGAGCAGTACTTC
- TRBJ2-1 - TRBV11-2 CASSSRASWSDEQFF TGTGCCAGCAGCTCCCGGGCCAGTTGGTCCGATGAGCAGTTCTTC
once TRBJ1-2 - TRBV5-6 CASSLGALNRRGYTF TGTGCCAGCAGCCTTGGGGCCCTAAACAGGCGTGGCTACACCTTC
- TRBJ2-7 - TRBV11-2 CASSFSYEQYF TGTGCCAGCAGCTTTAGCTACGAGCAGTACTTC
once TRBJ2-3 TRBD2 TRBV5-1 CASSLRGVSTDTQYF TGCGCCAGCAGCTTGCGGGGGGTAAGCACAGATACGCAGTATTTT
- TRBJ2-5 - TRBV10-3 CAIGAGIGGLQETQYF TGTGCCATCGGAGCTGGGATCGGGGGGCTCCAAGAGACCCAGTACTTC
- TRBJ1-1 - TRBV6-5 CASSDYGQMNTEAFF TGTGCCAGCAGCGATTACGGACAGATGAACACTGAAGCTTTCTTT
- TRBJ2-2 TRBD2 TRBV29-1 CSVTSSGRAFGGELFF TGCAGCGTCACCTCTAGCGGGAGGGCCTTCGGCGGGGAGCTGTTTTTT
- TRBJ2-2 TRBD1 TRBV7-8 CASSPRDRGRSDTGELFF TGTGCCAGCAGCCCCCGGGACAGGGGGCGCAGCGACACCGGGGAGCTGTTTTTT
- TRBJ2-7 TRBD2 TRBV6-1 CASSEYYGGLAGRYEQYF TGTGCCAGCAGTGAATATTATGGGGGGCTAGCGGGCCGCTACGAGCAGTACTTC
- TRBJ2-5 TRBD1 TRBV4-3 CASSQEGTVQETQYF TGCGCCAGCAGCCAAGAGGGGACAGTACAAGAGACCCAGTACTTC
- TRBJ2-3 - TRBV28 CASSEARGDTQYF TGTGCCAGCAGTGAAGCTAGAGGTGATACGCAGTATTTT
once TRBJ2-7 TRBD1 TRBV5-4 CASSPGTGIHEQYF TGTGCCAGCAGCCCCGGGACAGGGATCCACGAGCAGTACTTC
- TRBJ2-1 - TRBV28 CASSPRVYNEQFF TGTGCCAGCAGTCCCCGAGTCTACAATGAGCAGTTCTTC
- TRBJ2-1 - TRBV5-4 CAATAYNEQFF TGTGCCGCAACTGCTTACAATGAGCAGTTCTTC
- TRBJ2-5 - TRBV30 CAWTLGSETQYF TGTGCCTGGACCCTAGGGTCAGAGACCCAGTACTTC
- TRBJ1-5 - TRBV28 CASSLSLLSAGNNQPQHF TGTGCCAGCAGTTTATCCCTACTGTCCGCGGGGAACAATCAGCCCCAGCATTTT
- TRBJ2-5 - TRBV7-2 CASSLDRRRVELGVETQYF TGTGCCAGCAGCCTCGATCGGCGGAGAGTCGAGTTGGGAGTAGAGACCCAGTACTTC
few TRBJ1-5 - TRBV5-1 CASSLEPGQPQHF TGCGCCAGCAGCCTAGAGCCCGGTCAGCCCCAGCATTTT
- TRBJ1-2 - TRBV5-4 CASSTSGWGYTF TGTGCCAGCAGCACCTCAGGGTGGGGCTACACCTTC
medium-sized TRBJ1-2 TRBD1 TRBV12-5 CASGYKTGRYGYTF TGTGCTAGTGGTTACAAGACAGGGCGCTATGGCTACACCTTC
- TRBJ2-1 TRBD2 TRBV2 CASRGLGSWDEQFF TGTGCCAGCAGGGGACTAGGAAGTTGGGATGAGCAGTTCTTC
- TRBJ1-5 TRBD1 TRBV2 CASSVDRGDNQPQHF TGTGCCAGCAGTGTCGACAGGGGGGACAATCAGCCCCAGCATTTT
few TRBJ1-5 - TRBV7-3 CASSAAGGNQPQHF TGTGCCAGCAGCGCCGCGGGGGGTAATCAGCCCCAGCATTTT
- TRBJ2-7 - TRBV11-2 CASSPLARSRGETYEQYF TGTGCCAGCAGCCCATTAGCCAGGAGCCGGGGAGAGACCTACGAGCAGTACTTC
- TRBJ1-1 - TRBV19 CASSSSGLQGTEAFF TGTGCCAGTAGTTCCTCGGGGCTCCAAGGCACTGAAGCTTTCTTT
- TRBJ1-4 TRBD1 TRBV7-9 CASSLGQGGNEKLFF TGTGCCAGCAGCTTAGGACAGGGCGGGAATGAAAAACTGTTTTTT
- TRBJ2-7 - TRBV5-4 CASSLVGGSSYEQYF TGTGCCAGCAGCTTGGTGGGCGGTAGCTCCTACGAGCAGTACTTC
few TRBJ1-2 - TRBV2 CASSELGAYGYTF TGTGCCAGCAGTGAACTGGGAGCCTATGGCTACACCTTC
- TRBJ2-3 TRBD2 TRBV30 CAWNTQGGGTDTQYF TGTGCCTGGAATACCCAGGGAGGGGGCACAGATACGCAGTATTTT
- TRBJ2-1 - TRBV7-8 CASSLIGERQFF TGTGCCAGCAGCTTAATTGGAGAGCGGCAGTTCTTC
once TRBJ1-2 - TRBV7-2 CASSLSPANYGYTF TGTGCCAGCAGCTTAAGCCCCGCCAACTATGGCTACACCTTC
- TRBJ2-1 - TRBV6-4 CASSRAGEPTNEQFF TGTGCCAGCAGCAGGGCAGGGGAGCCGACGAATGAGCAGTTCTTC